The T cell receptor beta chain described here comes from a study of cytomegalovirus exposure and HLA in healthy donors. V dropped 0 bases and J dropped 5 bases, with 15 bases sitting between them. The CDR3 loop spans 16 amino acids. The germline V gene encodes CDR1 MGHRA and CDR2 YSYEKL. Healthy bone marrow donors supplied every sample. Of note for this clone: What it recognizes is unknown.

This PCR relied on a set of 60 Vbeta primers and 13 Jbeta primers. Data came from immunoSEQ multiplex PCR; TCRdb stores just in-frame clones and leaves some out. The sample holds about 150,000 clones, over 60% seen once. The study, taken as a whole, reports: Cytomegalovirus-associated TCR beta chains were listed, numbering 150 to 200.

The chain has TRBV4-1 and TRBJ2-3; D gene ambiguous. Sequencing was performed on PBMCs. The receptor comes from a male donor in good health and CMV-seronegative. The CDR3 loop reads CASSQDDSLALDTQYF. The CDR3 nucleotides are TGCGCCAGCAGCCAAGATGACTCCTTGGCCTTAGATACGCAGTATTTT.